Below are 20 T cell receptor beta chains sequenced from a single sample in a study of T cells expressing NK-cell markers. Following a re-call of the 5' RACE reads, TCRdb has one entry per CDR3 protein and lacks DNA. The sample data list approximately 420,000 distinct CDR3 sequences. Material: blood T cells: a sorted CD56 or NKG2C T cell subset, CD4+ or CD8+ T cells, or bulk PBMC T cells (not recorded which). These receptors came from a woman between 45 and 60 years old in good health.

The chain recombines TRBV14 with TRBJ2-7; TCRdb's D call of TRBD1 is untestable without DNA. Germline lookup yields CDR1 SGHDN and CDR2 FVKESK. CDR3 length: 12 residues. CDR3 sequence: CASSSDTRGQYF. The full variable domain, with the rest looked up from reference TRBV14 and TRBJ2-7, is EAGVTQFPSHSVIEKGQTVTLRCDPISGHDNLYWYRRVMGKEIKFLLHFVKESKQDESGMPNNRFLAERTGGTYSTLKVQPAELEDSGVYFCASSSDTRGQYFGPGTRLTVT.

The chain is built from TRBV24-1 and TRBJ2-1; TCRdb names TRBD1, which stays unverified in the absence of DNA. Germline assignment: CDR1 KGHDR and CDR2 SFDVKD. CDR3 length: 14 residues. The CDR3 is CATSDPQGWAEQFF.

The V gene is TRBV20-1, the J gene TRBJ2-7; TCRdb's D call of TRBD2 is untestable without DNA. This CDR3 has 14 residues. Germline assignment: CDR1 DFQATT and CDR2 SNEGSKA (reference sequence). The CDR3 loop is CSAGGLAGFHEQYF.

CDR3 protein: CSARGGGANYGYTF. This chain uses TRBV20-1 with TRBJ1-2; checking the TCRdb D call of TRBD1 is not possible without DNA. The CDR3 runs 14 residues. Germline lookup yields CDR1 DFQATT and CDR2 SNEGSKA (reference sequence).

The J gene is TRBJ1-1, the V gene TRBV4-1. The CDR3 runs 14 residues. Germline CDR1 MGHRA, CDR2 YSYEKL. CDR3 in amino acids: CASSQDIWSGEAFF.

V usage is TRBV5-1 and J usage is TRBJ2-1; TCRdb's assignment of TRBD1 cannot be checked, as there is no DNA. Germline V gene data show CDR1 as SGHRS and CDR2 as YFSETQ. The CDR3 extends over 12 amino acids. CDR3 protein: CASSLVPGEQFF.

The genes are TRBV2 and TRBJ2-7. The V gene's germline CDR1 is SNHLY and CDR2 FYNNEI. The CDR3 runs to 11 residues. CDR3 amino acids: CASRGLKQQYF.

The chain carries TRBV7-6 and TRBJ2-5; TCRdb's D call of TRBD1 is untestable without DNA. Per germline, CDR1 SGHVS and CDR2 FNYEAQ. The CDR3 consists of 15 residues. CDR3 region: CASSLVAGGSETQYF.

The chain carries TRBV5-1 and TRBJ2-5; as DNA is missing, the TRBD1 call by TCRdb cannot be tested. Germline CDR1 reads SGHRS; CDR2 reads YFSETQ. This CDR3 has 13 residues. Here the CDR3 reads CASSQGQQETQYF.

The rearrangement links TRBV5-1 to TRBJ2-2; TCRdb designates TRBD1, a call that cannot be tested without DNA. The CDR3 runs to 16 residues. Germline CDR1 is SGHRS and CDR2 is YFSETQ. The chain's CDR3 is CASSSTGPGSTGELFF.

The CDR3 protein is CASSLRSLGVSSYEQYF. J is TRBJ2-7 and V is TRBV12-3 or TRBV12-4; TCRdb returns TRBD2, unconfirmable since there is no DNA. There are 17 residues in the CDR3.

The genes are TRBV7-2 and TRBJ2-1; the TCRdb D gene call, TRBD2, has no DNA to confirm it. Germline loops: CDR1 SGHTA, CDR2 FQGNSA. The CDR3 consists of 15 residues. CDR3 amino acids: CASSFSGRNYNEQFF.

The chain links TRBV10-3 to TRBJ2-1. This CDR3 spans 13 amino acids. Germline values: CDR1 ENHRY, CDR2 SYGVKD. The CDR3 spells CAASGGVYNEQFF.

CDR3 sequence reads: CASSSSSGKVEQYF. The V call is TRBV12-3 or TRBV12-4, the J call TRBJ2-7; TCRdb calls TRBD2, which cannot be checked without DNA. The CDR3 extends over 14 amino acids.

CDR3 in amino acids: CSAAGPTKETQYF. The chain has TRBV20-1 and TRBJ2-5. The CDR3 contains 13 residues. From germline, CDR1 is DFQATT and CDR2 SNEGSKA (reference sequence).

The chain joins TRBV12-3 or TRBV12-4 to TRBJ2-7; TCRdb's assignment of TRBD1 cannot be checked, as there is no DNA. The length of the CDR3 is 11 residues. The CDR3 region is CASRRHYEQYF.

The chain joins TRBV7-3 to TRBJ2-4; checking the TCRdb D call of TRBD2 is not possible without DNA. CDR1 is SGHTA, CDR2 FQGTGA, per germline. The CDR3 runs 14 residues. CDR3 region: CASSLYEGSNIQYF.

This chain links TRBV10-3 with TRBJ2-3; TCRdb's D gene call, TRBD2, goes unchecked for lack of DNA. The CDR3 loop spans 11 amino acids. Germline CDR1 ENHRY, CDR2 SYGVKD. The CDR3 protein is CAASGTDTQYF.

The V and J genes are TRBV5-1 and TRBJ2-1; TCRdb reports TRBD2, a call that lacks DNA to check it against. The CDR3 covers 16 residues. Germline values: CDR1 SGHRS, CDR2 YFSETQ. Here the CDR3 reads CASSREGGRAYNEQFF.

The CDR3 here is CASRHRDRGLQETQYF. This chain connects TRBV3-1 to TRBJ2-5; the TRBD1 assignment by TCRdb is unverifiable without DNA. CDR3 length: 16 residues. CDR1 is LGHDT, CDR2 YNNKEL, per germline (reference sequence).